The following is a T cell receptor (beta chain) sequence with its context. The CDR3 is made up of 12 amino acids. Trimming shortened V by 5 bases and J by 6 bases, and 8 bases separated the two germline ends. Germline-derived CDR1 and CDR2 are MDHEN and SYDVKM. Method: immunoSEQ multiplex PCR; TCRdb's copy keeps in-frame clones and lacks some. Among around 92,000 clones, 86% were seen once, and the ten largest hold approximately 1.4%. This sample was taken from a study of graft-versus-host responses after intestinal transplantation. Study as a whole: Once they had received anti-thymocyte globulin induction, all recipients took tacrolimus and steroids for approximately 3 years.

This clonotype was obtained from a human patient who received an intestinal transplant, so some T cells may come from the graft donor. The rearrangement links TRBV28 to TRBJ1-5; unclear D gene. Material: PBMCs, obtained 255 days after intestinal transplant. DNA for the CDR3: TGTGCCAGCAGTGCCTGGGGTCAGCCCCAGCATTTT. Translated, it gives CASSAWGQPQHF.